The rows below give T cell receptor beta chains drawn from one sample of a study of blood T cell repertoires in COVID-19. Method: immunoSEQ multiplex PCR; TCRdb's copy keeps in-frame clones and lacks some. The table has about 310,000 clones, around 87% seen once. Sample: peripheral blood. The origin of the receptors is a woman aged 50 to 60 who had recovered from COVID-19. Each CDR3 is given with its conserved first and last residue. For some rows the clone size is stated as once, few or many, or as a class when expanded; others skip it.

clone size,V gene,CDR3 protein
-,TRBV25-1,CASSSHENYGYTF
-,TRBV7-8,CASSLRGQGPYEQYF
once,TRBV9,CASSVRDFNTGELFF
once,TRBV30,CAWIGTANTEAFF
-,TRBV28,CASSFLRRDRGYEQYF
-,TRBV7-3,CASSSQGGSGDTQYF
-,TRBV30,CAWNSGTITGELFF
-,TRBV4-1,CASSQKDRSYGYTF
once,TRBV21-1,CASSKKNPGLGYGYTF
once,TRBV6-5,CASSLNRAGEQYF
-,TRBV7-2,CASSPLAAVNTQFF
-,TRBV7-9,CASSPLPGEAGTYGYTF
-,TRBV13,CASSSRGGGQPGGGYTF
few,TRBV28,CASSSPGRGQPQHF
-,TRBV7-9,CASSSDRGQNYGYTF
-,TRBV28,CASSFVMGRQGAYEQYF
once,TRBV2,CASSVNTNTGELFF
few,TRBV7-2,CASSASGNGANVLTF
-,TRBV10-3,CAISEGSKGAPYEQYF
-,TRBV28,CASSLSDRPNQPQHF
-,TRBV9,CASSVVGGRRQPQHF
-,TRBV11-2,CASSHGGAEKLFF
once,TRBV5-1,CASSLGGLEQYF
once,TRBV9,CASSNPMGGIQETQYF
-,TRBV19,CASGQGARGTGELFF
-,TRBV3-1/TRBV3-2,CASSPLVRGRSYNSPLHF
-,TRBV28,CASSSLAGGHEQYF
-,TRBV7-9,CASSLRDRDTNSNQPQHF
-,TRBV20-1,CSAVGNEQFF
-,TRBV9,CASSVQTGGAGASGNTIYF
-,TRBV25-1,CASSESGQGGHEQYF
-,TRBV28,CAYGRNTEAFF
-,TRBV4-2,CASSPEGGYHYEQYF
-,TRBV7-2,CASSFRAGQTYEQYF
-,TRBV5-8,CASSLGLAGEETQYF
-,TRBV4-3,CASSTSGSSYNEQFF
few,TRBV30,CAWKQGVANGYTF
once,TRBV5-6,CASSLERRTEGLFF
-,TRBV5-1,CASSFPGGNTGELFF
-,TRBV19,CASSIAGEGSYEQYF
-,TRBV6-2/TRBV6-3,CASSASGGRKGAQYF
few,TRBV7-3,CASSPQEGAIDTQYF